Each of the 24 T cell receptor beta chains below was sequenced from the same sample in a study of T cell responses to AZD1222 COVID-19 vaccine. Profiled with immunoSEQ multiplex PCR; TCRdb holds only in-frame clones, not every one. The sample lists 90,000 to 150,000 clones; about 86% were seen once. Sequencing used peripheral blood, obtained 28 days after the second AZD1222 dose. The receptor set was obtained from an adult who received the AZD1222 COVID-19 vaccine.

This sequence joins TRBV12-5 and TRBJ2-7, with 8 bases identical to TRBD2. CDR3 size: 16 residues. With 1 base clipped from V and 4 bases from J, the junction kept 9 bases outside the gene matches. Germline assignment: CDR1 LGHNT and CDR2 FRNRAP. CDR3 protein: CASGLGQLPGGYEQYF. CDR3 DNA: TGTGCTAGTGGTTTGGGACAGCTTCCGGGGGGGTACGAGCAGTACTTC. Full variable domain (outside the CDR3, taken from reference TRBV12-5 and TRBJ2-7): DARVTQTPRHKVTEMGQEVTMRCQPILGHNTVFWYRQTMMQGLELLAYFRNRAPLDDSGMPKDRFSAEMPDATLATLKIQPSEPRDSAVYFCASGLGQLPGGYEQYFGPGTRLTVT.

The J gene is TRBJ2-7, the V gene TRBV19; D is undetermined. Trimming left V 5 bases short and J 6 bases short, with 17 bases between. The CDR3 length is 14 residues. Germline V gene sequence: CDR1 LNHDA, CDR2 SQIVND (reference sequence). The CDR3 sequence: CASSSPGLAGEQYF. The CDR3 DNA sequence: TGTGCCAGTAGTTCCCCTGGTCTGGCTGGCGAGCAGTACTTC.

V and J are TRBV30 and TRBJ1-6; no firm D call. Trimming shortened V by 0 bases and J by 0 bases, and 9 bases separated the two germline ends. CDR1 and CDR2 (germline): GTSNPN, SVGIG (reference sequence). CDR3 length: 16 residues. This CDR3 reads CAWSVGGRSYNSPLHF. CDR3 nucleotides: TGTGCCTGGAGTGTCGGCGGACGCTCCTATAATTCACCCCTCCACTTT.

The chain is built from TRBV28 and TRBJ1-5; no firm D call. V was shortened by 3 bases and J by 2 bases, with 11 bases between the two germline ends. Per the germline V gene, CDR1 is MDHEN and CDR2 is SYDVKM. This CDR3 contains 15 residues. The CDR3: CASSFLLVGNQPQHF. The DNA for the CDR3 is TGTGCCAGCAGTTTTCTTCTTGTTGGCAATCAGCCCCAGCATTTT.

V gene TRBV29-1 combines with J gene TRBJ1-1; the D is unclear. Between the trimmed V and J ends, which lost 0 bases and 5 bases, there was a span of 4 bases. CDR1 and CDR2 (germline): SQVTM, ANQGSEA. There are 11 residues in the CDR3. In DNA form, the CDR3 reads TGCAGCGTTGAAGATACTACTGAAGCTTTCTTT. Protein: CSVEDTTEAFF.

This sequence joins TRBV14 and TRBJ2-5; D is possibly TRBD1 or TRBD2 (5 bases each). The CDR3 length is 13 residues. Deletions cut 2 bases from V and 10 bases from J, with 14 bases between. Germline V gene sequence: CDR1 SGHDN, CDR2 FVKESK. CDR3 nucleotide sequence: TGTGCCAGCAGCCAATTGGACAACCGGGGCCAGTACTTC. Its protein is CASSQLDNRGQYF.

The J gene is TRBJ1-2, the V gene TRBV4-3; 10 bases are a match to TRBD1. The CDR3 spans 14 residues. V lost 6 bases to trimming and J lost 8 bases; unmatched junction nucleotides: 9. CDR1 LGHNA and CDR2 YSLEER come from the germline V gene. In DNA, the CDR3 is TGCGCCAGCAGTCGCGGGACAGGGGAACGGGGCTACACCTTC. Amino acid sequence: CASSRGTGERGYTF.

V usage is TRBV6-6 and J usage is TRBJ2-6, with D possibly matching TRBD1 (5 bases). V gave up 6 bases and J gave up 0 bases, with 21 bases separating them. Germline V lookup: CDR1 MNHNY, CDR2 SVGAGI (reference sequence). The CDR3 extends over 19 amino acids. The chain's CDR3 is CASSSRTPTASSGANVLTF. In nucleotides, the CDR3 is TGTGCCAGCAGCTCCCGGACACCAACGGCGAGCTCTGGGGCCAACGTCCTGACTTTC.

In this sample, this clone turned up once. This chain uses TRBV30 with TRBJ2-7, with D tentatively TRBD2 (6 bases). With 2 bases removed from V and 2 bases from J, the gap between germline ends came to 16 bases. This CDR3 is built from 15 residues. Germline CDR1 is GTSNPN and CDR2 is SVGIG (reference sequence). The CDR3 sequence is CAWSRVTRGPYEQYF. In DNA, the CDR3 is TGTGCCTGGAGTCGGGTGACTAGGGGTCCCTACGAGCAGTACTTC.

The gene calls are TRBV7-2 and TRBJ1-5; D is uncertain. Germline CDR1 SGHTA, CDR2 FQGNSA. V was trimmed by 6 bases and J by 3 bases, leaving 12 bases between them. There are 14 residues in the CDR3. The CDR3 DNA follows: TGTGCCAGCAGTTACACATCCGTCAATCAGCCCCAGCATTTT. Translated: CASSYTSVNQPQHF.

This clone was seen a single time. The chain uses TRBV4-3 and TRBJ1-6, with D unresolved. The ends were cut back, 4 bases at V and 8 bases at J, with 12 bases in the middle. Germline-derived CDR1 and CDR2 are LGHNA and YSLEER. The CDR3 spans 14 residues. This chain's CDR3 is CASSPKEGDSPLHF. For the CDR3, the DNA is TGCGCCAGCAGCCCTAAGGAGGGTGATTCACCCCTCCACTTT.

The chain recombines TRBV18 with TRBJ2-7; 7 nucleotides line up with TRBD2. Germline V gene data show CDR1 as KGHSH and CDR2 as LQKENI. CDR3 length: 13 residues. V dropped 4 bases and J dropped 3; count of bases not matched to a gene: 3. The CDR3 here is CASSQAGSYEQYF. CDR3 nucleotides: TGTGCCAGCTCACAAGCGGGGAGCTACGAGCAGTACTTC.

CDR3 amino acids: CAISESTGGTGGEKLFF. CDR3 DNA sequence: TGTGCCATCAGTGAGTCGACAGGTGGGACAGGGGGCGAAAAACTGTTTTTT. The chain carries TRBV10-3 and TRBJ1-4; 12 bases map to TRBD1. CDR1 ENHRY and CDR2 SYGVKD come from the germline V gene. The CDR3 is 17 amino acids. Trimming removed 0 bases from V and 8 bases from J; junction bases left unmatched: 7.

This chain uses TRBV4-2 with TRBJ2-3; TRBD2 agrees at 14 bases. This CDR3 is built from 16 residues. The V gene's germline CDR1 is LGHNA and CDR2 YNFKEQ. Trimming removed 3 bases from V and 5 bases from J; junction bases left unmatched: 4. CDR3 DNA: TGTGCCAGCAGCCAGACTAGCGGGGGGGCCGTAGATACGCAGTATTTT. Its translation: CASSQTSGGAVDTQYF.

The chain uses TRBV7-6 and TRBJ2-2, with D unclear. The V end was cut by 0 bases, the J end by 2 bases, with 4 bases between. Germline V CDR1 and CDR2: SGHVS, FNYEAQ. This CDR3 is 14 amino acids long. CDR3 region: CASSLAPNTGELFF. The DNA for the CDR3 is TGTGCCAGCAGCTTAGCGCCTAACACCGGGGAGCTGTTTTTT. The full variable domain, in which reference TRBV7-6 and TRBJ2-2 provide the parts outside the CDR3, is GAGVSQSPRYKVTKRGQDVALRCDPISGHVSLYWYRQALGQGPEFLTYFNYEAQQDKSGLPNDRFSAERPEGSISTLTIQRTEQRDSAMYRCASSLAPNTGELFFGEGSRLTVL.

The chain employs TRBV11-3 and TRBJ1-5; D unclear. CDR1 SGHNT and CDR2 YENEEA come from the germline V gene. This CDR3 spans 13 amino acids. Trimming removed 4 bases at V and 4 bases at J, with 8 bases between. The CDR3 nucleotides read TGTGCCAGCAGCTCGGCTTCTAATCAGCCCCAGCATTTT. Protein product: CASSSASNQPQHF.

The chain recombines TRBV19 with TRBJ1-3; D might be TRBD1 (5 bases). The V gene lost 7 bases and the J gene lost 4 bases, with 14 bases spanning the gap. The CDR3 runs 14 residues. Per germline, CDR1 LNHDA and CDR2 SQIVND (reference sequence). CDR3 protein: CASNHRTNGNTIYF. The CDR3 region has the DNA TGTGCCAGTAATCACAGGACGAACGGAAACACCATATATTTT.

This chain uses TRBV10-1 with TRBJ2-5, with 9 bases that match TRBD1. CDR1 and CDR2 from the germline V gene are WNHNN and SYGVQD (reference sequence). V shed 6 bases and J 1 base; nucleotides not matched to a gene: 12. The CDR3 runs to 17 residues. The CDR3 is CASRMDRGKGFQETQYF. The CDR3 DNA reads as TGCGCCAGCAGGATGGACAGGGGAAAAGGATTCCAAGAGACCCAGTACTTC.

This chain uses TRBV6-2 or TRBV6-3 with TRBJ2-7; D ambiguous. The CDR3 covers 13 residues. Germline V lookup: CDR1 MNHEY, CDR2 SVGEGT. V was cut by 2 bases and J by 2 bases, with 7 bases left in between. The CDR3: CASSYVSTYEQYF. CDR3 nucleotides: TGTGCCAGCAGTTACGTCAGTACCTACGAGCAGTACTTC.

This clone was detected once. The chain joins TRBV30 to TRBJ1-5; 12 nucleotides line up with TRBD1. Per the germline V gene, CDR1 is GTSNPN and CDR2 is SVGIG (reference sequence). The CDR3 contains 16 residues. J lost 6 bases, V lost 0 bases, and 6 bases had no gene match. CDR3 amino acids: CAWSVLGTGGTQPQHF. The CDR3 nucleotides read TGTGCCTGGAGTGTACTTGGGACAGGGGGCACTCAGCCCCAGCATTTT.

A note on this clone: An end of the junction does not agree with germline; a read error may underlie this. The V gene is TRBV10-2, the J gene TRBJ2-7; D ambiguous. CDR3 length: 13 residues. Germline V gives CDR1 WSHSY, CDR2 SAAADI. The CDR3 here is CASSDQLSFEQYF. DNA for the CDR3: TGCGCCAGCAGTGACCAGCTCTCCTTCGAGCAGTACTTC.

The chain has TRBV9 and TRBJ1-6, with a possible D match to TRBD1 (6 bases). There are 14 residues in the CDR3. Trimming stripped 3 bases from V and 7 bases from J, with 11 bases between. The germline CDR1 and CDR2 sequences are SGDLS and YYNGEE. CDR3 nucleotides: TGTGCCAGCAGCGCCACAGGGTTGAATTCACCCCTCCACTTT. This sequence encodes CASSATGLNSPLHF.

The chain employs TRBV4-3 and TRBJ1-1; D is ambiguous. The CDR3 is made up of 14 amino acids. CDR1 is LGHNA, CDR2 YSLEER, per germline. Trimming stripped 5 bases from V and 0 bases from J, with 10 bases between. This CDR3 reads CASSTGLVNTEAFF. The CDR3 region has the DNA TGCGCCAGCAGCACGGGCCTAGTGAACACTGAAGCTTTCTTT.

The rearrangement joins TRBV12-5 to TRBJ2-7; no reliable D call. There are 15 residues in the CDR3. Germline CDR1 LGHNT, CDR2 FRNRAP. V lost 0 bases to trimming and J lost 0 bases, with 9 bases between them. In DNA form, the CDR3 reads TGTGCTAGTGGTTTGGTATCCGGTTTCTCCTACGAGCAGTACTTC. It yields the protein CASGLVSGFSYEQYF.